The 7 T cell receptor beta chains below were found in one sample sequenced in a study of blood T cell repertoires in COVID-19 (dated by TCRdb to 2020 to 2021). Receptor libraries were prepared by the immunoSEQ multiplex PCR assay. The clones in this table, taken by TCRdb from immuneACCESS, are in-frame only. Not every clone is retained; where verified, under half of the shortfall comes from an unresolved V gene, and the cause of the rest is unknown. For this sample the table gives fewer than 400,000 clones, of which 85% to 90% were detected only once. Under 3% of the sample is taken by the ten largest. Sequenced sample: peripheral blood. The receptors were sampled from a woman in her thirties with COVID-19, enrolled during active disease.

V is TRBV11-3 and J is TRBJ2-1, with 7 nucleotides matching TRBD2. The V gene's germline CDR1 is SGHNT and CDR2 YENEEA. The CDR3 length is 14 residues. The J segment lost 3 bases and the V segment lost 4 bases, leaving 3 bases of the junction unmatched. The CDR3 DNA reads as TGTGCCAGCAGCTCAGCGGGACTCTACAATGAGCAGTTCTTC. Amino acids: CASSSAGLYNEQFF.

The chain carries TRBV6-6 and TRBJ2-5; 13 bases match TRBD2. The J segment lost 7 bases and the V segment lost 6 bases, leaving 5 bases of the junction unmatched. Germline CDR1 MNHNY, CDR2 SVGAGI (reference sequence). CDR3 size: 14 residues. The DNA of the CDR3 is TGTGCCAGCAGCGGGACTAGCGGGATGGGGACCCAGTACTTC. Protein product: CASSGTSGMGTQYF.

The CDR3: CASSVSGLAGGQETQYF. Written as DNA, the CDR3 is TGTGCCAGCAGCGTTTCGGGACTAGCGGGAGGGCAAGAGACCCAGTACTTC. The chain joins TRBV9 to TRBJ2-5; TRBD2 matches 16 bases. This CDR3 has 17 amino acids. Germline V lookup: CDR1 SGDLS, CDR2 YYNGEE. Unmatched junction bases numbered 3, after V lost 2 bases and J lost 2 bases.

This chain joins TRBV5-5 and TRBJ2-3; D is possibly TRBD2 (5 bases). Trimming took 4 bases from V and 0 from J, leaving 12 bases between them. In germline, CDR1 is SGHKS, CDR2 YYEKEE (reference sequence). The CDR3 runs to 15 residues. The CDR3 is CASSGLGGSTDTQYF. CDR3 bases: TGTGCCAGCAGCGGACTCGGCGGGAGCACAGATACGCAGTATTTT.

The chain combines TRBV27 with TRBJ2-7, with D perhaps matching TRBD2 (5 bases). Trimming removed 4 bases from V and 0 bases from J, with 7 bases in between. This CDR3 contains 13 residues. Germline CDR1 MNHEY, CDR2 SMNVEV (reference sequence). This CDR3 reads CASSSGDSYEQYF. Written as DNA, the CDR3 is TGTGCCAGCAGTTCCGGGGACTCCTACGAGCAGTACTTC.

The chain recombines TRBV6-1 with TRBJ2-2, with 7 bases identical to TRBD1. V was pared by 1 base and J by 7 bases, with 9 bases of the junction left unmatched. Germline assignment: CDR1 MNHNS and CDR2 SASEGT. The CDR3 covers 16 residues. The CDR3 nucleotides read TGTGCCAGCAGTGAAGTCTTGGCAGGGGGTCACGGGGAGCTGTTTTTT. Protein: CASSEVLAGGHGELFF.

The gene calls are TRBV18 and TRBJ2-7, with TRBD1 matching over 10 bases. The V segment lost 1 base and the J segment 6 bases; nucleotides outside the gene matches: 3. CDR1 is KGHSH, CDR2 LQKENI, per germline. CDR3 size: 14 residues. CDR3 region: CASSPRQGAGEQYF. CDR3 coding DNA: TGTGCCAGCTCACCACGACAGGGGGCGGGCGAGCAGTACTTC.